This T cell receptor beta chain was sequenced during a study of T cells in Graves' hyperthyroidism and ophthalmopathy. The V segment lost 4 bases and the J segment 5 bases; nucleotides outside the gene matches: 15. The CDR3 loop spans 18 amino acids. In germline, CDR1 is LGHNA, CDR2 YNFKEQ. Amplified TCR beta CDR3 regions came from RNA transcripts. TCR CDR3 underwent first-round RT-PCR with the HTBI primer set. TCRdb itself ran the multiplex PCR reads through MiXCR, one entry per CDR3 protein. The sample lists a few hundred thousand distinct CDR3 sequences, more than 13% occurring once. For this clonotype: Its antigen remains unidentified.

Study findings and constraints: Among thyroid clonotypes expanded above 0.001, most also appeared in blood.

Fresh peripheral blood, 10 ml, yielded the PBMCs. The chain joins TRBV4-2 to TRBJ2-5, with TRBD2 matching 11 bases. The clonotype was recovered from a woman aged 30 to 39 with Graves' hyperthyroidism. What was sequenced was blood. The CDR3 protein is CASSPRTGYSGRGETQYF. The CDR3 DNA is TGTGCCAGCAGCCCCCGGACGGGGTATAGCGGGAGGGGTGAGACCCAGTACTTC.